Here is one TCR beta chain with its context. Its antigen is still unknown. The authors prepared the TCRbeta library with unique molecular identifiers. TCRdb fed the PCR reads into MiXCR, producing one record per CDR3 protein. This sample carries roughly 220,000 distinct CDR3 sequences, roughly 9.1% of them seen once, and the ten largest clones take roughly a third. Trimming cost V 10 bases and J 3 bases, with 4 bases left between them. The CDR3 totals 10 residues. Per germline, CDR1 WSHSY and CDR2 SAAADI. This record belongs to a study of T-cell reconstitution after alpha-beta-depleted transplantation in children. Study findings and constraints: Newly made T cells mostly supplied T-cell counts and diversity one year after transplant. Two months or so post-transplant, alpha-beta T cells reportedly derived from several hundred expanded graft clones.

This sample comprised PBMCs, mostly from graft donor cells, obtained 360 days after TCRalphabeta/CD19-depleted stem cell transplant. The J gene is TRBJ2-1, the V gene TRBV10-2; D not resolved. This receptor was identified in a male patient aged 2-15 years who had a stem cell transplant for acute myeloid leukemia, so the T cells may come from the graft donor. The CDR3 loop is CATLYNEQFF. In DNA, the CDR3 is TGCGCCACTCTCTACAATGAGCAGTTCTTC.